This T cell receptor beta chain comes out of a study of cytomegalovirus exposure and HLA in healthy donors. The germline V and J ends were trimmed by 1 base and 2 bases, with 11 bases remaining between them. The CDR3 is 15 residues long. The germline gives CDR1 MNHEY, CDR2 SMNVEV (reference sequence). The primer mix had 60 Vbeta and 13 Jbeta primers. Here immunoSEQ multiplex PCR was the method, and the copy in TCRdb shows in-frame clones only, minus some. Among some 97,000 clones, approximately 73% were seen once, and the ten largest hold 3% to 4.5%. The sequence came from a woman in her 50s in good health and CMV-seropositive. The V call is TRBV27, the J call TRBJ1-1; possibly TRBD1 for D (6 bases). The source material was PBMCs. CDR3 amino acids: CASSLYQGINTEAFF. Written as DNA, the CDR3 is TGTGCCAGCAGTTTATATCAGGGGATTAACACTGAAGCTTTCTTT.